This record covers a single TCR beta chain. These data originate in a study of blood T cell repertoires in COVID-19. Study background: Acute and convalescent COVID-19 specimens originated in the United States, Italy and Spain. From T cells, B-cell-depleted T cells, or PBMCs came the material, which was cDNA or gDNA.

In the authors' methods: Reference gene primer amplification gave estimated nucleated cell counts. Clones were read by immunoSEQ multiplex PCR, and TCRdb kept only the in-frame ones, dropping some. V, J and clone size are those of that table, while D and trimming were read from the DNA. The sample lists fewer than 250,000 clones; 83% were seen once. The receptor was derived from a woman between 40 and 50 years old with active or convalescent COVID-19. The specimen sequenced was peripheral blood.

The CDR3 nucleotides are TGTGCCAGCAGCTTTTATCAGGGGGCAAATGGCTACACCTTC. Its translation: CASSFYQGANGYTF. V and J are TRBV5-4 and TRBJ1-2, with 8 bases matching TRBD1. With V trimmed by 2 bases and J by 6 bases, 6 bases remained unmatched. This CDR3 has 14 amino acids. Germline V gene sequence: CDR1 SGHNT, CDR2 YYREEE (reference sequence).